This TCR beta chain is drawn from a study of blood T cells in healthy people across ages. Next came a second PCR, run for about 6 to 12 cycles, which used a sample-barcoded 5' primer along with a J-beta primer mix. TCRdb itself ran the 5' RACE reads through MiXCR, one entry per CDR3 protein. The sample includes approximately 800,000 distinct CDR3 sequences, about 55% of them seen just once. This CDR3 spans 17 amino acids. V shed 4 bases, J shed 0 bases, and the junction held 3 bases outside the gene matches. Per the germline V gene, CDR1 is SGDLS and CDR2 is YYNGEE. Drawn from each donor were ten milliliters of peripheral blood. Study results and caveats: Among T cells, TCR beta diversity per million cells dropped roughly linearly as age rose. PBMCs went unsorted, and a conclusive naive versus antigen-experienced comparison was therefore prevented. Possibly, changes in expanded clonotypes were confounded because donor CMV status was unknown.

This clonotype was seen a handful of times. Its antigen is currently unknown. The receptor comes from a man older than 75 in good health. The specimen sequenced was blood. This chain links TRBV9 with TRBJ2-6; the match to TRBD1 covers 11 bases. The CDR3 reads CASSTGTGGSGANVLTF. The CDR3 coding sequence is TGTGCCAGCAGCACGGGGACAGGGGGCTCTGGGGCCAACGTCCTGACTTTC.